Following are 13 T cell receptor beta chains from one sample sequenced in a study of T cells in Graves' hyperthyroidism and ophthalmopathy. Amplification yielded TCR beta CDR3 regions, with RNA transcripts as the source. First-round RT-PCR with HTBI primers amplified the TCR CDR3 region. A single record per CDR3 protein comes from TCRdb applying MiXCR to the multiplex PCR reads. The repertoire holds about 320,000 distinct CDR3 sequences, roughly 17% seen once, with approximately 33% in the top ten. Sequencing was carried out using blood. The receptors originated from a man aged 30 to 39 with Graves' hyperthyroidism.

This clonotype was seen at least ten times. J is TRBJ2-1 and V is TRBV6-1; TRBD1 matches at 7 bases. Germline assignment: CDR1 MNHNS and CDR2 SASEGT. This CDR3 spans 13 amino acids. V lost 6 bases, J lost 6 bases, and 5 bases stayed unmatched. The CDR3 nucleotides read TGTGCCAGCAGGAGGGACAGCAGCAATGAGCAGTTCTTC. Encoded protein: CASRRDSSNEQFF.

This clonotype appeared many times. The J gene is TRBJ2-3, the V gene TRBV5-1; TRBD1 matches at 7 bases. V lost 0 bases, J lost 3 bases, and 16 bases stayed unmatched. The CDR3 sequence is 19 residues long. Germline lookup yields CDR1 SGHRS and CDR2 YFSETQ. The CDR3 DNA sequence: TGCGCCAGCAGCTTGGCCCCCCGGGGTTGGCAGGGGGAAACAGATACGCAGTATTTT. Protein sequence: CASSLAPRGWQGETDTQYF.

This clonotype has a count of ten or more. V and J are TRBV18 and TRBJ1-1, with D unclear. From germline, CDR1 is KGHSH and CDR2 LQKENI. Trimming took off 1 base at V and 3 bases at J, with 6 bases between the two ends. The CDR3 covers 13 residues. CDR3 nucleotide sequence: TGTGCCAGCTCACCACGGGGTCACACTGAAGCTTTCTTT. It yields the protein CASSPRGHTEAFF. Drawing the rest from reference TRBV18 and TRBJ1-1, the complete variable domain is NAGVMQNPRHLVRRRGQEARLRCSPMKGHSHVYWYRQLPEEGLKFMVYLQKENIIDESGMPKERFSAEFPKEGPSILRIQQVVRGDSAAYFCASSPRGHTEAFFGQGTRLTVV.

This clonotype has only a few counts. The chain uses TRBV20-1 and TRBJ2-1, with 11 bases that match TRBD2. The CDR3 is 14 amino acids. The V segment lost 6 bases and the J segment 8 bases; nucleotides outside the gene matches: 9. Germline CDR1 is DFQATT and CDR2 is SNEGSKA (reference sequence). The CDR3 is CSAAGTSGTHEQFF. The DNA for the CDR3 is TGCAGTGCCGCCGGGACTAGCGGAACACATGAGCAGTTCTTC.

V usage is TRBV7-3 and J usage is TRBJ2-1; TRBD2 might be the D (6 bases). Per the germline V gene, CDR1 is SGHTA and CDR2 is FQGTGA. Between the trimmed V and J ends, which lost 5 bases and 3 bases, there was a span of 11 bases. The CDR3 runs 14 residues. CDR3 bases: TGTGCCAGCAGCCCGATGGGACTCTACAATGAGCAGTTCTTC. Translation gives CASSPMGLYNEQFF.

This clonotype was found many times. This chain uses TRBV18 with TRBJ1-1; weak D call: TRBD1 (6 bases). The V end lost 8 bases, the J end lost 1 base, and 14 bases lay between the germline ends. CDR3 size: 14 residues. Germline values: CDR1 KGHSH, CDR2 LQKENI. As DNA, the CDR3 is TGTGCCAGCCTCGCGATGACAGGGAACACTGAAGCTTTCTTT. Translation gives CASLAMTGNTEAFF.

This clonotype came up many times. V and J are TRBV7-2 and TRBJ2-3, with TRBD2 matching 8 bases. Germline V gives CDR1 SGHTA, CDR2 FQGNSA. V shed 4 bases, J shed 7 bases, and the junction held 7 bases outside the gene matches. This CDR3 contains 14 residues. In DNA form, the CDR3 reads TGTGCCAGCAGCTCCGCCGGCGGGAGGAATACGCAGTATTTT. Residues: CASSSAGGRNTQYF.

There are many counts of this clonotype. J is TRBJ1-5 and V is TRBV12-3 or TRBV12-4, with a tentative D call TRBD1 (5 bases). The ends were cut back, 4 bases at V and 3 bases at J, with 19 bases in the middle. The CDR3 loop spans 17 amino acids. DNA for the CDR3: TGTGCCAGCAGTTCCGTCCGCAGGACACGATCCAATCAGCCCCAGCATTTT. Its protein is CASSSVRRTRSNQPQHF.

The chain has TRBV11-1 and TRBJ2-3; unclear D gene. V was cut by 4 bases and J by 8 bases, with 10 bases left in between. Germline V CDR1 and CDR2: SGHAT, FQDESV (reference sequence). The CDR3 loop spans 12 amino acids. The CDR3 protein is CASSSTGGTQYF. The CDR3 DNA reads TGTGCCAGCAGCTCCACGGGTGGTACGCAGTATTTT.

This clonotype was recorded many times. The chain joins TRBV10-3 to TRBJ2-3; D unclear. Looked up from germline, CDR1 is ENHRY and CDR2 is SYGVKD. V was pared by 4 bases and J by 0 bases, with 8 bases between. The CDR3 consists of 14 residues. CDR3 sequence (DNA): TGTGCCATCAGTGGCCCAGCTAGCACAGATACGCAGTATTTT. As protein: CAISGPASTDTQYF.

The chain is built from TRBV28 and TRBJ2-1; 10 nucleotides line up with TRBD2. The CDR3 is 14 residues long. Germline-derived CDR1 and CDR2 are MDHEN and SYDVKM. V dropped 2 bases and J dropped 9; count of bases not matched to a gene: 4. In DNA, the CDR3 is TGTGCCAGCAGTTTACTAGCGGGAGAGGGTGAGCAGTTCTTC. This translates into CASSLLAGEGEQFF.

The chain employs TRBV20-1 and TRBJ1-2, with 8 bases fitting TRBD1. Germline V gene lookup returns CDR1 DFQATT and CDR2 SNEGSKA (reference sequence). The CDR3 totals 17 residues. V was clipped by 0 bases and J by 7 bases; unmatched bases: 16. The CDR3, as DNA: TGCAGTGCTAGAGATCATTATACGGGGACAGGTTTTGCTGGCTACACCTTC. The encoded protein is CSARDHYTGTGFAGYTF.

This clonotype has at least ten counts. V is TRBV18 and J is TRBJ2-5, with TRBD1 identical over 8 bases. This CDR3 region has 14 residues. Germline lookup yields CDR1 KGHSH and CDR2 LQKENI. Trimming cost V 3 bases and J 2 bases; bases outside gene matches: 2. CDR3 loop: CASSPRQGQETQYF. The CDR3 DNA sequence: TGTGCCAGCTCACCGAGACAGGGGCAAGAGACCCAGTACTTC.